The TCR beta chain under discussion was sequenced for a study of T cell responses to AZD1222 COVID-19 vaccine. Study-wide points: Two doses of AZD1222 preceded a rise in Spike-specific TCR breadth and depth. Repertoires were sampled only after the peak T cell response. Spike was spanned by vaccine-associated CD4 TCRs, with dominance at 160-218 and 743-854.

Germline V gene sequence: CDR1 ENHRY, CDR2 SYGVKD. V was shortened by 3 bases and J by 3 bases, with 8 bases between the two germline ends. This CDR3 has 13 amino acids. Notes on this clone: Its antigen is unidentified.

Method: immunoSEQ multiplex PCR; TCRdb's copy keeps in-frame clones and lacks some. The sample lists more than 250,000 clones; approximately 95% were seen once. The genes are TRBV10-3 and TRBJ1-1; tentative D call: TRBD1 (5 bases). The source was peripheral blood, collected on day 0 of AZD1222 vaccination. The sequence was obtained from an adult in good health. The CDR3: CAISERGDTEAFF. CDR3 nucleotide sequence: TGTGCCATCAGTGAAAGAGGGGACACTGAAGCTTTCTTT.